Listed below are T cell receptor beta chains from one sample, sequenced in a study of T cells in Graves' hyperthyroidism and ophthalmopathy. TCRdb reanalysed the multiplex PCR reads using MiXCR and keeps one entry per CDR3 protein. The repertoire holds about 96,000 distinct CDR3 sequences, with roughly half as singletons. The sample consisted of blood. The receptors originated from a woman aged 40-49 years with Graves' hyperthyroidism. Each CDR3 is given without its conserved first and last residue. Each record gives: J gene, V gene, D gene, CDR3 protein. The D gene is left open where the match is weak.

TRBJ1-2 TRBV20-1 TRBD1 SAPGQGSGYT
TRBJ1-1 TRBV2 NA ASSDRENTEAF
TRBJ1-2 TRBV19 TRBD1 ASSPWDRGLSYGYT
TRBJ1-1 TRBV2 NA ASSTTIMGRAF
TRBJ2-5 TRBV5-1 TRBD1 ASSEQGAGETQY
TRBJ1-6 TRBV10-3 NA AISGEGGNSPLH
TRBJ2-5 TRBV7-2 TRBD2 ASRLAGGAKKTQY
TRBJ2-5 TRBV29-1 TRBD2 SVGLAGDQY
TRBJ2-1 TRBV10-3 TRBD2 AIGGGGAGVERF
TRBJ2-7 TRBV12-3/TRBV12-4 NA ASSSPYYEQY
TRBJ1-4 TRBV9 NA ASNLDGEEKLF
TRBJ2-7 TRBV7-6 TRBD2 ASSWGLAGMGEQY
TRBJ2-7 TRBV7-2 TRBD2 ASSLLGTSISEQY
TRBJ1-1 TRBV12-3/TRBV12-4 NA ASSSRGLNTEAF
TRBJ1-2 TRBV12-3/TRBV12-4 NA ASSPSLRRLHGYT
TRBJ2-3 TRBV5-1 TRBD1 ASRTGGWTDMQY
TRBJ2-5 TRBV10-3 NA ASSYSSGAGETQY
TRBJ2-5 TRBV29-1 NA SVGDRSYETQY
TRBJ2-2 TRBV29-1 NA TRARGSNTGELF
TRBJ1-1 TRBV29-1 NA SVEPGVGTGEAF
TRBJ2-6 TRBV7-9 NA ASSVVQGANVLT
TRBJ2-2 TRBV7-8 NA ASSFRLRSGNTGELF
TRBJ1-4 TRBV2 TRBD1 ASKDTGDEKLF
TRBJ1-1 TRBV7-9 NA ASSNWTLGTEAF
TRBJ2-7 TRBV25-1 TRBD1 ASSAGTGGAGDEQY
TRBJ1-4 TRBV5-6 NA ASRRGGSPNEKLF
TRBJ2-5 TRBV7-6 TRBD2 ASSLFGTSGTQY
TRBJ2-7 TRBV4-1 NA ASSRPGPNEQY
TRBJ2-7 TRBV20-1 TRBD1 STGTGDNEQY
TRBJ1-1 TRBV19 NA ASGYQGGATEAF
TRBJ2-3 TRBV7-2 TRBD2 ASSARTSGTGTQY
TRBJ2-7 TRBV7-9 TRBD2 ASSLEWGSGTEQY
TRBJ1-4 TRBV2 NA ASRGDLGVPGEKLF
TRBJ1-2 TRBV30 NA AWDMANYGYT
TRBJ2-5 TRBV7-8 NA ASSLTGAGAAQY
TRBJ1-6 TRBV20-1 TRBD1 SASTGGDNSPLH
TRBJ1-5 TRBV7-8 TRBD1 ASSPATDRSRQPQH
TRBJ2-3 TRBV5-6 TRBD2 ASSLLAGGPRDTQY
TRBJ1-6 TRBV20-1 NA GARLAGATSPLH
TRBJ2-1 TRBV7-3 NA ASSSTGYDEQF
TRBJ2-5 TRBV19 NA ASSTGVPETQY
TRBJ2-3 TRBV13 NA ASSRAGTDVADTQY
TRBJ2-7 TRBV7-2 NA ASSFDPRTYEQY
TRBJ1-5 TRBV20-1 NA SARWQADQPQH
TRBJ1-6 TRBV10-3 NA AISVGVVNSPLH
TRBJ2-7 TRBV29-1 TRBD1 SSVGAAGDRGRMGPYEQY
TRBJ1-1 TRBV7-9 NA ASSERSGLNTEAF
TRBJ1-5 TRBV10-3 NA ATRGLQRNQPQH
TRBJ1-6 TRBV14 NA ASSPWGSYNSPLH
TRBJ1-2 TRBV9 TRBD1 ASSGGQGIDYGYT
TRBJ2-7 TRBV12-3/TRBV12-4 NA ASNEGVHEQY
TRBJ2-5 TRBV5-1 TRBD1 ASSPLGQAGETQY